This T cell receptor (beta chain) was retrieved from a study of Ad26.COV2.S vaccination and SARS-CoV-2 variants (dated by TCRdb to 2020 to 2022). With respect to the entire study: The specificity and breadth of SARS-CoV-2-reactive T cell receptors after Ad26.COV2.S vaccination were assessed by TCRbeta repertoire sequencing. The TCR-sequenced set comprised around 30 samples: about 19 Ad26.COV2.S vaccine recipients, 5 placebo recipients and 8 SARS-CoV-2 convalescent individuals.

Worth noting for this clone: What this receptor recognizes is not known. The sample holds no much larger clone one base away, and base qualities are not on file.

Broad study findings and their caveats: Non-spike TCR breadth was comparable between vaccine and placebo recipients, consistent with the vaccine containing only spike. Compared with placebo recipients, Ad26.COV2.S recipients showed higher spike-specific TCR breadth (P = 0.0014). The authors noted that the TCR breadth and depth analyses may have underestimated total T cell responses. After vaccination, spike-specific CD8+ and CD4+ T cell responses were reported to show substantial breadth.

TCRbeta CDR3 regions were sequenced with the immunoSEQ Assay. After extraction, genomic DNA underwent amplification by bias-controlled multiplex PCR, followed by high-throughput sequencing. Under the source paper's analysis protocol: To quantify the absolute abundance of every unique TCRbeta CDR3 region, sequences were collapsed and filtered. Usable DNA was measured by amplifying reference genes present in all nucleated cells, and TCRbeta template counts were normalized to that usable DNA to estimate T cell fraction. Repertoire TCRs were annotated as SARS-CoV-2-specific when V gene, CDR3 amino acid sequence and J gene were exactly matched to a known reactive TCR set. The reference SARS-CoV-2 TCR set was derived from MIRA and filtered for enrichment in COVID-19-positive ImmuneCODE repertoires, a step that removed public or cross-reactive TCRs. Using the MIRA antigens, annotated TCRs were further analysed by specific ORF or by position within an ORF. Breadth was defined as the number of annotated unique rearrangements divided by the total number of unique productive rearrangements, and depth was defined as the summed frequency of the annotated unique rearrangements. TCR breadth was compared between groups using two-sided Wilcoxon rank-sum tests. TCRdb holds this immuneACCESS table with in-frame rearrangements only. Some clones are missing; in checked studies, unresolved V genes explain under half, and the rest has no known cause. That table furnishes V, J and clone size, whereas the DNA furnished D and trimming. In this sample the table shows some 190,000 clones, around nine tenths of which occur a single time. In total, the top ten clones hold more than 4.5% of the sample.

The sample's time point label is to be understood as: individuals recovered from natural SARS-CoV-2 infection. The CDR3 spans 15 residues, from the cysteine through the phenylalanine. Just CDR3 DNA is preserved here, 45 bases in frame from base 1. Deletion took 5 bases off V and 4 bases off J, with a span of 18 bases between the germline ends. CDR1 SGHRS and CDR2 YFSETQ are derived from the germline V gene. This TCR derives from a human donor who had recovered from COVID-19. Specimen: peripheral blood, collected after recovery from COVID-19. The sequence is built from TRBV5-1 and TRBJ1-2; matching of 6 bases hints at TRBD1 as the D gene. The nucleotides are TGCGCCAGCAGTCCGGGGGGGCAAATGACCTATGGCTACACCTTC. This gives the protein CASSPGGQMTYGYTF.